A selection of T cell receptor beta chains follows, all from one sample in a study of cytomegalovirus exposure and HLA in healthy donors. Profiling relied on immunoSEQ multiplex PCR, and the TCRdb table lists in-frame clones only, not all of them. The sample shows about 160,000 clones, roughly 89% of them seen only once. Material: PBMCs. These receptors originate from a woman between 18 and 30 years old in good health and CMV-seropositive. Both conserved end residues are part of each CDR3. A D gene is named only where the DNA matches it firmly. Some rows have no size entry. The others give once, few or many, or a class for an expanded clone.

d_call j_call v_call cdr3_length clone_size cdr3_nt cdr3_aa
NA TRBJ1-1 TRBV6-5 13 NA TGTGCCAGCAGTTACCGCGGGGGGCCTGAAGCTTTCTTT CASSYRGGPEAFF
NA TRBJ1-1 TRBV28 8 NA TGTGCCAGCCAGGGGGCTTTCTTT CASQGAFF
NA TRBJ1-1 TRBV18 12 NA TGTGCCAGAAGGGGTATGAACACTGAAGCTTTCTTT CARRGMNTEAFF
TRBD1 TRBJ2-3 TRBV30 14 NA TGTGCCTGGAGGGCGGACAGGGGGCGAGATACGCAGTATTTT CAWRADRGRDTQYF
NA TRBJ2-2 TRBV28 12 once TGTGCCAGCAGTCAGGTTGGCGGGGAGCTGTTTTTT CASSQVGGELFF
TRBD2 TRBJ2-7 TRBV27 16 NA TGTGCCAGCAGTTCCGCGACTAGCGGGATTTCCTACGAGCAGTACTTC CASSSATSGISYEQYF
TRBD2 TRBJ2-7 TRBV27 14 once TGTGCCAGCAGGGGGCTAGCGGGGACCTACGAGCAGTACTTC CASRGLAGTYEQYF
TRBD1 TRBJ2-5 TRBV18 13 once TGTGCCAGCTCACCCGGGACAGAAGAGACCCAGTACTTC CASSPGTEETQYF
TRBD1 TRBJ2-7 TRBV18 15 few TGTGCCAGCTCACCCGGGACAGGGTCCCCCTACGAGCAGTACTTC CASSPGTGSPYEQYF
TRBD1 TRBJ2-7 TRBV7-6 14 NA TGTGCCAGCAGCTCTAAGACAGGGCCGGGCGAGCAGTACTTC CASSSKTGPGEQYF
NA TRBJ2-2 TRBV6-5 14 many TGTGCCAGCACGGAGCGGCCGAACACCGGGGAGCTGTTTTTT CASTERPNTGELFF
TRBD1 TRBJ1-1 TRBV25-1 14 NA TGTGCCAGCAGTGTTCCGGGACAGCACACTGAAGCTTTCTTT CASSVPGQHTEAFF
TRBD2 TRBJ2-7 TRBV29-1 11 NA TGCAGCGTAGAGGGGAGGGATGAGCAGTACTTC CSVEGRDEQYF
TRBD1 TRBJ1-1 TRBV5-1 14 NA TGCGCCAGCAGCGTGACCGGGACAGAGGGTGAAGCTTTCTTT CASSVTGTEGEAFF
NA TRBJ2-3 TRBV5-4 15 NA TGTGCCAGCAGCTTGGAGGAGGAAAGCACAGATACGCAGTATTTT CASSLEEESTDTQYF
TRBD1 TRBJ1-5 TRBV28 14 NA TGTGCCAGCATCAACAGGGGGCGGCGGCAGCCCCAGCATTTT CASINRGRRQPQHF
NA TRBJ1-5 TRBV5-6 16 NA TGTGCCAGCAACTACTACGGGACACATAGCAATCAGCCCCAGCATTTT CASNYYGTHSNQPQHF
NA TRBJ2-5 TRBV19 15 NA TGTGCCAGTAGTATGGGGCTACTACCCCAAGAGACCCAGTACTTC CASSMGLLPQETQYF
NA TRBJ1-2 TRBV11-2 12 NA TGTGCCAGCAGCTCCGAGGGGGATGGCTACACCTTC CASSSEGDGYTF
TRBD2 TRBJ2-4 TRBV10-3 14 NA TGTGCCATCAGTGAGTCGTCGGGAGGTGACATTCAGTACTTC CAISESSGGDIQYF
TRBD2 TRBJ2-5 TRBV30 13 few TGTGCCTGGAGTGTGCTAGCGGGAGAGACCCAGTACTTC CAWSVLAGETQYF
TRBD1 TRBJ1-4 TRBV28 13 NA TGTGCCAGCAGACTACAGGGGGCGGAAAAACTGTTTTTT CASRLQGAEKLFF
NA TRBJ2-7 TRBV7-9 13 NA TGTGCCAGCAGCTTAACTTCCCCCCTCGAGCAGTACTTC CASSLTSPLEQYF
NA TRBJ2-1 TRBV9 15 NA TGTGCCAGCAGCCCCGTCCTGAGCTCCTACAATGAGCAGTTCTTC CASSPVLSSYNEQFF
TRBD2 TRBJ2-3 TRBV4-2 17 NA TGTGCCAGCAGCCAAGGGACTAGCGGCCATAGCACAGATACGCAGTATTTT CASSQGTSGHSTDTQYF
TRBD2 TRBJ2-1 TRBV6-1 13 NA TGTGCCAGCAGTGAAGAGGGAGGGCCTAGGCAGTTCTTC CASSEEGGPRQFF
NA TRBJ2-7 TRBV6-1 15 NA TGTGCCAGCAGTGACGGCCATGGGGCCTCCTACGAGCAGTACTTC CASSDGHGASYEQYF
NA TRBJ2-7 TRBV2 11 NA TGTGCCAGCAGTTATAACTACGAGCAGTACTTC CASSYNYEQYF
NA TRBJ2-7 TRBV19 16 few TGTGCCAGTAGTATCGGCGCCTCGACTTTGGGCTACGAGCAGTACTTC CASSIGASTLGYEQYF
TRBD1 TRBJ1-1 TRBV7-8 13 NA TGTGCCAGCGCCGGGACAGGGGCCACTGAAGCTTTCTTT CASAGTGATEAFF
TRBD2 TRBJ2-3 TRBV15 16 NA TGTGCCACCAGCAGAGAAGCGGGAGAGGGCACAGATACGCAGTATTTT CATSREAGEGTDTQYF
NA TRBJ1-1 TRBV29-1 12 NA TGCAGCGTTGAAGGTCAGAACACTGAAGCTTTCTTT CSVEGQNTEAFF
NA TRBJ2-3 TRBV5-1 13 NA TGCGCCAGCTCTCCCCCCTATCCAGATACGCAGTATTTT CASSPPYPDTQYF
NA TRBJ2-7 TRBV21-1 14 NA TGTGCCAGCAGCAAAGGAGGCAAATCCTACGAGCAGTACTTC CASSKGGKSYEQYF
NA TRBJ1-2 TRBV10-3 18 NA TGTGCCATCAGTGTAGCATGGGGGCGCTCCCAAGCTAACTATGGCTACACCTTC CAISVAWGRSQANYGYTF
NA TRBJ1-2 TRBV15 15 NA TGTGCCACCAGACGGACAGCCGGGGGGTACTATGGCTACACCTTC CATRRTAGGYYGYTF
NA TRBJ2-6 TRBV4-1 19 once TGCGCCAGCAGCCAAGCCGGGGGGACAGGACACTCTGGGGCCAACGTCCTGACTTTC CASSQAGGTGHSGANVLTF
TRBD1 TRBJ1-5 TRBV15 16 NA TGTGCCACCAGCAGAGATGGGACAGTGGGCAATCAGCCCCAGCATTTT CATSRDGTVGNQPQHF
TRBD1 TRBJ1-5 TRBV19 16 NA TGTGCCAGTTGGGCAGGGGGGAATCTAAGGAATCAGCCCCAGCATTTT CASWAGGNLRNQPQHF
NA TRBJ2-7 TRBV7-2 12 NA TGTGCCAGCAGCAAGACTAGGCTCGAGCAGTACTTC CASSKTRLEQYF
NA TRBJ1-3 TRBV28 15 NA TGTGCCAGCACCCAACAGCCCAGCTCTGGAAACACCATATATTTT CASTQQPSSGNTIYF
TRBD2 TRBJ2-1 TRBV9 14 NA TGTGCCAGCAGCCTCGGACTAGCGGGAAAGGAGCAGTTCTTC CASSLGLAGKEQFF
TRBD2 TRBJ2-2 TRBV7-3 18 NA TGTGCCAGCAGCCTCAGAGGGGGACTAGCGTATAACACCGGGGAGCTGTTTTTT CASSLRGGLAYNTGELFF
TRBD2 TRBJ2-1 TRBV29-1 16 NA TGCAGCGTTGAAGATCCCCTTACTAGCGGGATTGCTGAGCAGTTCTTC CSVEDPLTSGIAEQFF